This T cell receptor (beta chain) was sequenced during a study of T cell repertoires in cytomegalovirus infection. TCRdb reprocessed the reads with MiXCR, giving one entry per CDR3 protein. There are under 130,000 distinct CDR3 sequences in the sample; under 45% occur only once, and around 74% lies in the top ten. General study results and limits: Ex vivo responses were dominated by HLA-C-restricted CMV-specific TCR beta clonotypes.

This clonotype was recorded a few times. The antigen remains unidentified. The sequencing here drew on CD8+ T cells from cultured PBMCs, taken from culture after CMV antigen stimulation. The clonotype comes from a human donor in good health (CMV status not recorded). Some clones in this sample may be carry-over from other donors' samples.

The CDR3 sequence: CASSLAPVGHEQYF. CDR3 nucleotides: TGTGCCAGCAGCTTAGCACCTGTGGGCCACGAGCAGTACTTC. The V gene is TRBV11-1, the J gene TRBJ2-7; D remains unclear. The CDR3 is 14 amino acids. The germline V and J ends were trimmed by 0 bases and 5 bases, with 11 bases remaining between them. Germline V CDR1 and CDR2: SGHAT, FQDESV (reference sequence).